The source of this TCR beta chain is a study of shared clonotypes between healthy human individuals. TCRdb's copy holds only in-frame clones and misses some; the assay was immunoSEQ multiplex PCR. The sample records around 2,100,000 clones, about 95% being singletons. Points on this clone: Its antigen remains unidentified.

Study-level findings and limits: Large sequencing depth failed to make sorted-subset sequencing complete, rarefaction showed.

Only CD45RO-negative cells positively selected for CCR7 counted as naive CD8 cells, so terminally differentiated effector memory CD45RA+ cells were excluded. Germline-derived CDR1 and CDR2 are SGHAT and FQNNGV. There are 14 residues in the CDR3. The germline V and J ends were trimmed by 3 bases and 3 bases, with 11 bases remaining between them. Sequencing was performed on naive CD8+ T cells sorted from blood. The TCR sequence derives from a man between 18 and 29 years old in good health. The gene calls are TRBV11-2 and TRBJ2-5, with D possibly being TRBD2 (5 bases). For the CDR3, the DNA is TGTGCCAGCAGCTTTGGGCCGAGGGAAGAGACCCAGTACTTC. Amino acid sequence: CASSFGPREETQYF.